This T cell receptor (beta chain) stems from a study of blood T cell repertoires in COVID-19. Clinical history reported by participants formed the basis on which cohorts were assigned. This CDR3 is 15 amino acids long. CDR1 and CDR2 from the germline V gene are KGHSH and LQKENI. V trimming: 4 bases; J trimming: 1 base; junction bases outside the gene matches: 4. Sequencing used immunoSEQ multiplex PCR; TCRdb keeps in-frame clones, though not all of them. The data contain 350,000 to 450,000 clones, roughly 84% of them singletons. The sequenced sample consisted of PBMCs or T cells enriched from blood (not recorded which). V is TRBV18 and J is TRBJ1-5; TRBD1 matches 7 bases. The sequence came from a woman aged 18-29 years who had been exposed to COVID-19. The CDR3, as DNA: TGTGCCAGCTCACTAGGGACAGCCAGCAATCAGCCCCAGCATTTT. Protein sequence: CASSLGTASNQPQHF.